These 15 T cell receptor beta chains were all obtained from the same sample, sequenced in a study of T cell repertoires in cytomegalovirus infection. TCRdb passed the reads through MiXCR, listing each CDR3 protein once. The sample lists just under 550,000 distinct CDR3 sequences; about a quarter were seen once. The sample was PBMCs. Receptors originate from a human donor in good health (CMV status not recorded). Some clones in this sample may be carry-over from other donors' samples.

The chain joins TRBV2 to TRBJ2-5, with D hard to call. The CDR3 length is 13 residues. Trimming stripped 3 bases from V and 3 bases from J, with 8 bases between. From germline, CDR1 is SNHLY and CDR2 FYNNEI. CDR3 in DNA: TGTGCCAGCAGTGAGCTTAAAGAAGAGACCCAGTACTTC. Translated, it gives CASSELKEETQYF.

The table lists this clonotype with many counts. V usage is TRBV28 and J usage is TRBJ2-1; D gene uncertain. The length of the CDR3 is 13 residues. CDR1 and CDR2 (germline): MDHEN, SYDVKM. Trimming left V 3 bases short and J 10 bases short, with 13 bases between. Here the CDR3 DNA reads TGTGCCAGCAGTTTGCCCTCCCCGTGGGAGCAGTTCTTC. This translates into CASSLPSPWEQFF.

This clonotype was picked up many times. The rearrangement links TRBV7-8 to TRBJ2-5; D possibly corresponds to TRBD2 (5 bases). The germline gives CDR1 SGHVS, CDR2 FQNEAQ. The V gene lost 3 bases and the J gene lost 5 bases, with 16 bases spanning the gap. This CDR3 is 15 amino acids long. Here the CDR3 DNA reads TGTGCCAGCAGCTTCGGGATGCCGAATGCTGAGACCCAGTACTTC. Translation gives CASSFGMPNAETQYF.

The chain has TRBV20-1 and TRBJ2-1, with TRBD2 identical over 7 bases. V was clipped by 5 bases and J by 4 bases; unmatched bases: 11. The CDR3 loop spans 15 amino acids. The V gene's germline CDR1 is DFQATT and CDR2 SNEGSKA (reference sequence). The CDR3 reads CSAELASGPYNEQFF. As DNA, the CDR3 is TGCAGTGCTGAATTGGCTAGCGGACCGTACAATGAGCAGTTCTTC.

The chain couples TRBV6-6 to TRBJ1-5; 7 nucleotides line up with TRBD1. Germline CDR1 MNHNY, CDR2 SVGAGI (reference sequence). This CDR3 contains 14 residues. V dropped 10 bases and J dropped 7; count of bases not matched to a gene: 13. DNA of the CDR3: TGTGCCACCCGACCGACAGGGCGAGGACAGCCCCAGCATTTT. This sequence encodes CATRPTGRGQPQHF.

In its sample, this clonotype was seen many times. The chain has TRBV7-9 and TRBJ1-5, with no clear D. V lost 4 bases, J lost 1 base, and 11 bases lay in between. In germline, CDR1 is SEHNR, CDR2 FQNEAQ (reference sequence). The CDR3 is made up of 15 amino acids. In DNA form, the CDR3 reads TGTGCCAGCAGCTCCTCAGGTATCAGCAATCAGCCCCAGCATTTT. The encoded protein is CASSSSGISNQPQHF. Filled out from reference TRBV7-9 and TRBJ1-5, the complete variable domain reads DTGVSQNPRHKITKRGQNVTFRCDPISEHNRLYWYRQTLGQGPEFLTYFQNEAQLEKSRLLSDRFSAERPKGSFSTLEIQRTEQGDSAMYLCASSSSGISNQPQHFGDGTRLSIL.

This clonotype was detected a few times. This sequence joins TRBV12-3 or TRBV12-4 and TRBJ2-4; the D gene is possibly TRBD2 (7 bases). V was cut by 8 bases and J by 3 bases, with 17 bases left in between. The CDR3 has 15 amino acids. This CDR3 is CASSRTGGGKNIQYF. CDR3 DNA: TGTGCCAGCTCTCGTACGGGGGGCGGCAAAAACATTCAGTACTTC.

This chain links TRBV2 with TRBJ2-4, with TRBD2 matching over 12 bases. Germline-derived CDR1 and CDR2 are SNHLY and FYNNEI. J was trimmed by 4 bases and V by 5 bases; bases with no gene match: 9. The CDR3 sequence is 17 residues long. The CDR3 loop reads CASSLRVGTSGKNIQYF. The CDR3 DNA reads as TGTGCCAGCAGTCTGAGGGTGGGGACTAGCGGGAAAAACATTCAGTACTTC.

This chain uses TRBV7-6 with TRBJ1-2; D unresolved. The CDR3 has 16 residues. The germline V gene encodes CDR1 SGHVS and CDR2 FNYEAQ. V was shortened by 9 bases and J by 2 bases, with 22 bases between the two germline ends. The CDR3 spells CARYRPLGVNNYGYTF. Here the CDR3 DNA reads TGTGCCAGATATAGGCCCCTCGGGGTCAACAACTATGGCTACACCTTC.

The chain combines TRBV20-1 with TRBJ2-1, with 14 bases matching TRBD2. Germline V lookup: CDR1 DFQATT, CDR2 SNEGSKA (reference sequence). V was pared by 2 bases and J by 0 bases, with 9 bases of the junction left unmatched. This CDR3 is built from 19 residues. CDR3 sequence: CSARTGTSGSGSSYNEQFF. CDR3 DNA: TGCAGTGCTAGAACTGGGACTAGCGGGAGTGGAAGCTCCTACAATGAGCAGTTCTTC.

This sequence joins TRBV12-3 or TRBV12-4 and TRBJ2-2; D is tentatively TRBD1 or TRBD2 (6 bases each). This CDR3 has 16 amino acids. Trimming removed 6 bases from V and 7 bases from J, with 21 bases in between. CDR3 nucleotide sequence: TGTGCCAGCAGGTCCCCCCGGGGGCGTAGCTACGGGGAGCTGTTTTTT. Its translation is CASRSPRGRSYGELFF.

The chain uses TRBV3-1 and TRBJ2-1; D perhaps matches TRBD2 (5 bases). The V and J ends lost 3 bases and 6 bases respectively, with 9 bases between them. The CDR3 is 13 residues long. Germline V gene lookup returns CDR1 LGHDT and CDR2 YNNKEL (reference sequence). CDR3 DNA sequence: TGTGCCAGCAGCCAGGGAGCGGTCAATGAGCAGTTCTTC. Encoded protein: CASSQGAVNEQFF.

This clonotype was seen more than once but under ten times. The chain links TRBV7-2 to TRBJ2-1, with 14 bases lining up with TRBD2. J was trimmed by 8 bases and V by 1 base; bases with no gene match: 4. The germline V gene has CDR1 SGHTA and CDR2 FQGNSA. The CDR3 has 16 residues. CDR3 coding DNA: TGTGCCAGCAGCTTAGGACTAGCGGGAGGGCAGGATGAGCAGTTCTTC. Translation: CASSLGLAGGQDEQFF.

This clonotype was detected ten times or more. The chain couples TRBV7-9 to TRBJ2-3, with 7 bases that match TRBD2. The CDR3 has 18 residues. V trimming: 8 bases; J trimming: 0 bases; junction bases outside the gene matches: 17. From germline, CDR1 is SEHNR and CDR2 FQNEAQ (reference sequence). CDR3 in amino acids: CASSSLGASGSSTDTQYF. The CDR3 nucleotides are TGTGCCAGCTCCTCCCTCGGCGCTAGCGGATCTAGCACAGATACGCAGTATTTT.

The genes are TRBV28 and TRBJ1-2, with 11 bases matching TRBD1. This CDR3 spans 17 amino acids. J lost 2 bases, V lost 3 bases, and 8 bases had no gene match. Germline V gives CDR1 MDHEN, CDR2 SYDVKM. CDR3 bases: TGTGCCAGCAGTTTTTTGGGGACAGGGGGTTCGAACTATGGCTACACCTTC. Protein sequence: CASSFLGTGGSNYGYTF.